Sequencing of this T cell receptor beta chain was carried out in a study of blood T cells in healthy people across ages. Healthy individuals of Caucasian origin from Russia, aged about 6 to 90, served as donors. Isolating PBMCs gave at least 7 million of these cells per sample. Sample-barcoded 5' priming and a J-beta primer mix drove a second PCR of 7 to 11 cycles. Each cDNA molecule was tagged by a template-switch adaptor that had 12 random nucleotides. TCRdb reprocessed the 5' RACE reads via MiXCR and lists one record per CDR3 protein. The repertoire includes around 1.7 million distinct CDR3 sequences, roughly 28% of them detected once, and less than 9.5% sits in the top ten. The table lists this clonotype with a few counts. Germline values: CDR1 KGHDR, CDR2 SFDVKD. CDR3 size: 17 residues. The ends lost 3 bases at V and 6 bases at J; junction bases unmatched: 7.

The sample was blood. The chain employs TRBV24-1 and TRBJ2-3; 14 bases are a match to TRBD2. The sequence came from a woman in her thirties in good health. The CDR3 DNA is TGTGCCACCAGTGATGCCGGGACTAGCGGGAGTAGGGATACGCAGTATTTT. This codes for CATSDAGTSGSRDTQYF.